Below are 20 T cell receptor beta chains sequenced from a single sample in a study of T cell clones after liver transplantation. Generated by immunoSEQ multiplex PCR, the TCRdb table keeps only in-frame clones and is missing some. The sample shows about 75,000 clones, around 80% of them seen only once. Specimen: CD4+ T cells from blood, collected 48 months after liver transplant. All receptors derive from a human patient who received a liver transplant. Some of the T cells may derive from the graft donor.

The rearrangement joins TRBV7-2 to TRBJ2-1; the match to TRBD2 covers 7 bases. Trimming at V came to 8 bases and at J to 15 bases, leaving 10 bases not matched to a gene. This CDR3 has 11 residues. Germline assignment: CDR1 SGHTA and CDR2 FQGNSA. The CDR3 is CASLDGGRGFF. Written as DNA, the CDR3 is TGTGCCAGCTTAGACGGCGGGAGAGGGTTCTTC.

V is TRBV5-1 and J is TRBJ2-5; 13 bases align to TRBD2. The CDR3 has 16 residues. Germline V gene sequence: CDR1 SGHRS, CDR2 YFSETQ. V lost 4 bases and J lost 5; bases outside the gene matches: 8. CDR3 sequence: CASSPTSGGGLETQYF. The CDR3 bases are TGCGCCAGCAGCCCTACTAGCGGGGGGGGCCTGGAGACCCAGTACTTC.

J is TRBJ1-5 and V is TRBV18; D may be TRBD1 (5 bases). CDR3 length: 16 residues. Germline CDR1 KGHSH, CDR2 LQKENI. Trimming left V 4 bases short and J 7 bases short, with 20 bases between. The DNA of the CDR3 is TGTGCCAGCTCACGCCCACCGGGGGGTCCGGGACAGCCCCAGCATTTT. Translated: CASSRPPGGPGQPQHF.

The CDR3 spells CASSPYSRQNEAFF. The CDR3 DNA follows: TGTGCCAGCAGCCCCTATAGCCGACAGAATGAAGCTTTCTTT. The chain has TRBV5-6 and TRBJ1-1, with TRBD1 as a possible D gene (5 bases). Germline V CDR1 and CDR2: SGHDT, YYEEEE. The CDR3 is made up of 14 amino acids. V lost 4 bases and J lost 7, with 17 bases in between. The full variable domain, completed using reference TRBV5-6 and TRBJ1-1, is DAGVTQSPTHLIKTRGQQVTLRCSPKSGHDTVSWYQQALGQGPQFIFQYYEEEERQRGNFPDRFSGHQFPNYSSELNVNALLLGDSALYLCASSPYSRQNEAFFGQGTRLTVV.

V gene TRBV5-4 combines with J gene TRBJ2-1; possible D gene TRBD1, 5 bases. The V gene's germline CDR1 is SGHNT and CDR2 YYREEE (reference sequence). This CDR3 has 15 residues. With 4 bases removed from V and 10 bases from J, the gap between germline ends came to 21 bases. The CDR3 reads CASSLTRPHRKEQFF. The CDR3 DNA sequence: TGTGCCAGCAGCCTGACCCGGCCTCACAGGAAAGAGCAGTTCTTC. Combining the CDR3 with reference TRBV5-4 and TRBJ2-1 gives the whole variable domain ETGVTQSPTHLIKTRGQQVTLRCSSQSGHNTVSWYQQALGQGPQFIFQYYREEENGRGNFPPRFSGLQFPNYSSELNVNALELDDSALYLCASSLTRPHRKEQFFGPGTRLTVL.

The chain couples TRBV2 to TRBJ2-3; 9 nucleotides align to TRBD2. Trimming cost V 1 base and J 6 bases; bases outside gene matches: 5. This CDR3 region has 15 residues. CDR1 SNHLY and CDR2 FYNNEI come from the germline V gene. The CDR3 nucleotides are TGTGCCAGCAGTGAAGAGGCGGGGGGGCCCGATACGCAGTATTTT. It specifies CASSEEAGGPDTQYF. The variable domain in full, completed from reference TRBV2 and TRBJ2-3, reads EPEVTQTPSHQVTQMGQEVILRCVPISNHLYFYWYRQILGQKVEFLVSFYNNEISEKSEIFDDQFSVERPDGSNFTLKIRSTKLEDSAMYFCASSEEAGGPDTQYFGPGTRLTVL.

The CDR3 sequence is CASSKTGEETQYF. The CDR3, as DNA: TGTGCCAGCAGCAAGACAGGGGAGGAGACCCAGTACTTC. V usage is TRBV7-2 and J usage is TRBJ2-5, with 8 bases identical to TRBD1. The V gene's germline CDR1 is SGHTA and CDR2 FQGNSA. The CDR3 length is 13 residues. The J segment lost 5 bases and the V segment lost 5 bases, leaving 4 bases of the junction unmatched.

The chain is built from TRBV7-9 and TRBJ2-5; perhaps TRBD1 as D (6 bases). Per the germline V gene, CDR1 is SEHNR and CDR2 is FQNEAQ (reference sequence). The CDR3 contains 16 residues. V lost 5 bases and J lost 5, with 21 bases in between. The DNA for the CDR3 is TGTGCCAGCAGCCCACGCCGGGGACACTTAGGGGAGACCCAGTACTTC. It translates to CASSPRRGHLGETQYF. The full variable domain, rest sourced from reference TRBV7-9 and TRBJ2-5, is DTGVSQNPRHKITKRGQNVTFRCDPISEHNRLYWYRQTLGQGPEFLTYFQNEAQLEKSRLLSDRFSAERPKGSFSTLEIQRTEQGDSAMYLCASSPRRGHLGETQYFGPGTRLLVL.

This sequence joins TRBV7-3 and TRBJ2-1; D uncertain. CDR3 length: 15 amino acids. V shed 5 bases and J shed 1 base, with 12 bases lying between them. Germline assignment: CDR1 SGHTA and CDR2 FQGTGA. CDR3 in DNA: TGTGCCAGCAGCCCCTCGTCCCAGTCCTACAATGAGCAGTTCTTC. This sequence encodes CASSPSSQSYNEQFF.

This chain links TRBV29-1 with TRBJ2-2; either TRBD1 or TRBD2 may supply D (6 bases each). Per germline, CDR1 SQVTM and CDR2 ANQGSEA. Trimming took 3 bases from V and 2 from J, leaving 10 bases between them. The CDR3 has 14 residues. CDR3 protein: CSVEEGTNTGELFF. CDR3 nucleotides: TGCAGCGTTGAGGAGGGGACAAACACCGGGGAGCTGTTTTTT.

The chain recombines TRBV7-9 with TRBJ2-7; 10 bases agree with TRBD2. CDR1 and CDR2 from the germline V gene are SEHNR and FQNEAQ (reference sequence). Trimming cost V 5 bases and J 7 bases; bases outside gene matches: 14. This CDR3 has 16 residues. CDR3 loop: CASSTERASGGAEQYF. The CDR3 nucleotides are TGTGCCAGCAGCACAGAGAGGGCTAGCGGGGGTGCGGAGCAGTACTTC.

A single count supports this clone. The chain has TRBV5-5 and TRBJ1-2, with a possible D match to TRBD1 (6 bases). The ends were cut back, 5 bases at V and 1 base at J, with 9 bases in the middle. CDR1 is SGHKS and CDR2 is YYEKEE in the germline V gene (reference sequence). The CDR3 is made up of 13 amino acids. The chain's CDR3 is CASRRTVNYGYTF. The CDR3 nucleotides are TGTGCCAGCAGGCGGACAGTTAACTATGGCTACACCTTC.

This clone was recorded a few times. The chain has TRBV4-3 and TRBJ2-2; 16 bases map to TRBD2. The germline V gene encodes CDR1 LGHNA and CDR2 YSLEER. V lost 4 bases and J lost 4; bases outside the gene matches: 15. The CDR3 sequence is 21 residues long. CDR3 amino acids: CASSLYARGLAGGLGTGELFF. The CDR3, as DNA: TGCGCCAGCAGCCTTTATGCCAGGGGACTAGCGGGGGGGCTGGGCACCGGGGAGCTGTTTTTT.

The chain links TRBV5-5 to TRBJ2-7, with a possible D match to TRBD2 (6 bases). This CDR3 has 15 residues. Germline V gene sequence: CDR1 SGHKS, CDR2 YYEKEE (reference sequence). V lost 4 bases and J lost 3, with 17 bases in between. The CDR3 DNA follows: TGTGCCAGCAGCGAGGGACTCGTGACCTTCTACGAGCAGTACTTC. As protein: CASSEGLVTFYEQYF.

This chain links TRBV7-3 with TRBJ2-7, with 9 bases aligning to TRBD1. V was pared by 3 bases and J by 6 bases, with 6 bases of the junction left unmatched. Germline CDR1 and CDR2: SGHTA and FQGTGA. CDR3 length: 14 amino acids. CDR3 region: CASSFRDRDGEQYF. The CDR3 DNA reads as TGTGCCAGCAGCTTCCGGGACAGGGATGGCGAGCAGTACTTC.

The genes are TRBV7-6 and TRBJ2-1, with a tentative D call TRBD2 (5 bases). The CDR3 length is 16 residues. Looked up from germline, CDR1 is SGHVS and CDR2 is FNYEAQ. The germline V and J ends were trimmed by 1 base and 4 bases, with 14 bases remaining between them. The CDR3: CASSLGSDPGYNEQFF. The CDR3 DNA reads as TGTGCCAGCAGCTTAGGTTCGGACCCGGGGTACAATGAGCAGTTCTTC.

The chain combines TRBV2 with TRBJ1-3; D gene uncertain. Trimming cost V 4 bases and J 5 bases, with 6 bases left between them. The germline V gene encodes CDR1 SNHLY and CDR2 FYNNEI. This CDR3 is 12 amino acids long. CDR3 sequence reads: CASSGRRNTIYF. CDR3 nucleotide sequence: TGTGCCAGCAGTGGGAGACGAAACACCATATATTTT.

This chain uses TRBV27 with TRBJ1-1; no clear D gene. The CDR3 runs 14 residues. V was clipped by 11 bases and J by 1 base, with 17 bases between them. Germline assignment: CDR1 MNHEY and CDR2 SMNVEV (reference sequence). CDR3 sequence reads: CAGQARAPNTEAFF. In nucleotides, the CDR3 is TGTGCCGGCCAGGCGAGGGCCCCGAACACTGAAGCTTTCTTT.

The rearrangement uses TRBV7-3 and TRBJ2-5; weak D call: TRBD2 (6 bases). V shed 3 bases and J shed 3 bases, with 14 bases lying between them. CDR1 and CDR2 (germline): SGHTA, FQGTGA. The length of the CDR3 is 15 residues. CDR3 coding DNA: TGTGCCAGCAGCTTCGTTGGCGGGGTAGAAGAGACCCAGTACTTC. Translation: CASSFVGGVEETQYF.

This rearrangement joins TRBV5-1 to TRBJ1-1; D uncertain. Trimming pared 0 bases from V and 1 base from J, leaving 7 bases between. Germline V gene sequence: CDR1 SGHRS, CDR2 YFSETQ. CDR3 length equals 14 residues. The CDR3 protein is CASSLAWQNTEAFF. The CDR3 nucleotides read TGCGCCAGCAGCTTGGCATGGCAGAACACTGAAGCTTTCTTT.